At least ten counts were recorded for the clone carrying this TCR beta chain. What it binds is unknown. The same CDR3 also results from other DNA sequences found in this sample. This specimen belongs to a study of shared clonotypes between healthy human individuals. Using immunoSEQ multiplex PCR, the repertoire was profiled, and TCRdb retains in-frame clones only, with some absent. Among about 110,000 clones, about 66% were seen once, and the ten largest hold roughly a quarter. Overall study results and limits: Generation probabilities of non-shared clonotypes were lower (relative to those shared by all four donors).

The CDR3 is 14 amino acids. Trimming removed 1 base at V and 4 bases at J, with 7 bases between. Germline V gene data show CDR1 as LGHNA and CDR2 as YNFKEQ. Source material: memory CD8+ T cells sorted from blood. Sample subset: CD45RO+ cells pooled with CCR7-negative TemRA cells. The TCR sequence derives from a woman aged 25 to 45 in good health. V gene TRBV4-2 combines with J gene TRBJ2-2, with D possibly TRBD2 on 5 matching bases. CDR3 protein: CASSQGETTGELFF. For the CDR3, the DNA is TGTGCCAGCAGCCAAGGGGAGACCACCGGGGAGCTGTTTTTT.